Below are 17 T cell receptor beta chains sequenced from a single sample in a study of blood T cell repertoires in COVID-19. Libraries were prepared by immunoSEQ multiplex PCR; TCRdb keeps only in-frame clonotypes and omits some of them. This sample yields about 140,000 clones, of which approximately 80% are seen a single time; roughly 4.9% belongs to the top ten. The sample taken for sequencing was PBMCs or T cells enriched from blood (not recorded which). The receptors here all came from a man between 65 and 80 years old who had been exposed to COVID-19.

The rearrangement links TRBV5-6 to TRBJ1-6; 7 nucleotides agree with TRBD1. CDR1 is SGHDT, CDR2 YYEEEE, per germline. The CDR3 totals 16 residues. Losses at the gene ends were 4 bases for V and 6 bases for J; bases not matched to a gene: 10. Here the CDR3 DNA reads TGTGCCAGCAGCCTCGCCATGGGACAGTCTAATTCACCCCTCCACTTT. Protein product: CASSLAMGQSNSPLHF.

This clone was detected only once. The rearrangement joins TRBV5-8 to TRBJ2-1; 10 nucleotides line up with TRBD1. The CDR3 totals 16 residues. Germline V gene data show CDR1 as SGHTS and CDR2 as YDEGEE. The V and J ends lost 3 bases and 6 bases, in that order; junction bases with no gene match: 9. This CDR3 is CASSSPGTGAINEQFF. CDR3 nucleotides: TGTGCCAGCAGCTCTCCAGGGACAGGGGCGATCAATGAGCAGTTCTTC.

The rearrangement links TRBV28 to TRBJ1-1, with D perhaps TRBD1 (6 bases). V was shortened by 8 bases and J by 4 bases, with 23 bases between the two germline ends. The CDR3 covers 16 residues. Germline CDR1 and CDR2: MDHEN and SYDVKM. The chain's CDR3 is CASVGGPQGSRTEAFF. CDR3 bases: TGTGCCAGCGTTGGGGGCCCCCAGGGGAGTCGCACTGAAGCTTTCTTT. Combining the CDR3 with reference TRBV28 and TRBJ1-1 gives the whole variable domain DVKVTQSSRYLVKRTGEKVFLECVQDMDHENMFWYRQDPGLGLRLIYFSYDVKMKEKGDIPEGYSVSREKKERFSLILESASTNQTSMYLCASVGGPQGSRTEAFFGQGTRLTVV.

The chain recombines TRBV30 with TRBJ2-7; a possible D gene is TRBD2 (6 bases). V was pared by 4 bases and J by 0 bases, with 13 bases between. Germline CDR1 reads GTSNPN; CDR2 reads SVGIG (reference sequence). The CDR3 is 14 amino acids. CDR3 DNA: TGTGCCTGGAAAGCGGGCCGTTCCTCCTACGAGCAGTACTTC. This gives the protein CAWKAGRSSYEQYF.

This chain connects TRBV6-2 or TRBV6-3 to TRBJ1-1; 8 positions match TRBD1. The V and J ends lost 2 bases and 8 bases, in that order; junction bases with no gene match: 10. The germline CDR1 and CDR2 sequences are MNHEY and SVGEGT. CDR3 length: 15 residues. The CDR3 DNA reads TGTGCCAGCAGTTACCTACGCCCCGGGACAGGAGAAGCTTTCTTT. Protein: CASSYLRPGTGEAFF.

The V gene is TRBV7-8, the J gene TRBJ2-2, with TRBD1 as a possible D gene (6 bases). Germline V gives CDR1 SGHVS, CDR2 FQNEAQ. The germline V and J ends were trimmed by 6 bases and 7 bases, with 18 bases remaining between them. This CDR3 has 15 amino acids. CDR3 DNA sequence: TGTGCCAGCAGAAGACAGGCCAAGGGCCACGGGGAGCTGTTTTTT. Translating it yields CASRRQAKGHGELFF. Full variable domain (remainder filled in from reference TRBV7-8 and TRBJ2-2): GAGVSQSPRYKVAKRGQDVALRCDPISGHVSLFWYQQALGQGPEFLTYFQNEAQLDKSGLPSDRFFAERPEGSVSTLKIQRTQQEDSAVYLCASRRQAKGHGELFFGEGSRLTVL.

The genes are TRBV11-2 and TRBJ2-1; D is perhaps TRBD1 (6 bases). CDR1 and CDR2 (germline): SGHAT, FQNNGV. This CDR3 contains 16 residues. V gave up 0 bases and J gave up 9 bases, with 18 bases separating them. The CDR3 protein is CASSLERVRRQVEQFF. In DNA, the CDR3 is TGTGCCAGCAGCTTAGAGAGGGTTCGCCGACAGGTTGAGCAGTTCTTC.

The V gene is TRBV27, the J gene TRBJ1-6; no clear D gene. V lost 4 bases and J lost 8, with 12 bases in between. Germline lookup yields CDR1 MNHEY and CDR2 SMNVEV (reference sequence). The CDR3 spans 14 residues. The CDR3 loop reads CASSSSGMYSPLHF. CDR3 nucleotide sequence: TGTGCCAGCAGTTCTTCCGGGATGTATTCACCCCTCCACTTT.

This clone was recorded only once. The DNA for the CDR3 is TGTGCCAGCAGCCGGGGGACTAGTGGAGATACGCAGTATTTT. It yields the protein CASSRGTSGDTQYF. The chain carries TRBV7-9 and TRBJ2-3, with 8 bases lining up with TRBD2. CDR1 is SEHNR and CDR2 is FQNEAQ in the germline V gene (reference sequence). The CDR3 totals 14 residues. Trimming at V came to 5 bases and at J to 5 bases, leaving 6 bases not matched to a gene.

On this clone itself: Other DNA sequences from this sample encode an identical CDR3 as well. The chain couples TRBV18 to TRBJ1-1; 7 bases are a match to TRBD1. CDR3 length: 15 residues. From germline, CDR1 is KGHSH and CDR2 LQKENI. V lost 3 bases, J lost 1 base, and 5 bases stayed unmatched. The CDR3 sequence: CASSPRTGANTEAFF. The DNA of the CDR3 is TGTGCCAGCTCACCTCGGACAGGAGCGAACACTGAAGCTTTCTTT.

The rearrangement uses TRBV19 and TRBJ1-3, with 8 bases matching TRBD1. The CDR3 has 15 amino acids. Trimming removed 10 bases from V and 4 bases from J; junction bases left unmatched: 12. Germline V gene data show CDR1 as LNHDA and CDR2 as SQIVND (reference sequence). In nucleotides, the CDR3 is TGTGCCACCATCTACCAGGGGGCTAAGGGAAACACCATATATTTT. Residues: CATIYQGAKGNTIYF. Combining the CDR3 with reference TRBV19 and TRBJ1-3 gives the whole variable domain DGGITQSPKYLFRKEGQNVTLSCEQNLNHDAMYWYRQDPGQGLRLIYYSQIVNDFQKGDIAEGYSVSREKKESFPLTVTSAQKNPTAFYLCATIYQGAKGNTIYFGEGSWLTVV.

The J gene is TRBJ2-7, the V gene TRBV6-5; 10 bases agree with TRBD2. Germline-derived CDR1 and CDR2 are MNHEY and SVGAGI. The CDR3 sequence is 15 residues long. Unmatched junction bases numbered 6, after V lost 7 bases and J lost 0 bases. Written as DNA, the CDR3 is TGTGCCAGCAAGCAACTAGCGGGGCCCTCCTACGAGCAGTACTTC. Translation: CASKQLAGPSYEQYF.

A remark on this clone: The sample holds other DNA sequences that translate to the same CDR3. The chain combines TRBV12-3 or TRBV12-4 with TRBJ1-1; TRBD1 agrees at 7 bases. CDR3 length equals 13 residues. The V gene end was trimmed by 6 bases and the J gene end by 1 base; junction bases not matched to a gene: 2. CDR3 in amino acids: CASRQGWNTEAFF. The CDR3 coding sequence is TGTGCCAGCAGACAGGGGTGGAACACTGAAGCTTTCTTT.

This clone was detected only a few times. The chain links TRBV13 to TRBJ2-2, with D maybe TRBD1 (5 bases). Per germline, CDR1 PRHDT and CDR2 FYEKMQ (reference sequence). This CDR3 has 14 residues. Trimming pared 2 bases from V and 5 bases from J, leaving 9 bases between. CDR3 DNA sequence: TGTGCCAGCAGCTTAAGGGCAGGGACCGGGGAGCTGTTTTTT. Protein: CASSLRAGTGELFF. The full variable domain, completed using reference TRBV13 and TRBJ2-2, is AAGVIQSPRHLIKEKRETATLKCYPIPRHDTVYWYQQGPGQDPQFLISFYEKMQSDKGSIPDRFSAQQFSDYHSELNMSSLELGDSALYFCASSLRAGTGELFFGEGSRLTVL.

CDR3: CASSLSPGLAGGSIYEQYF. CDR3 DNA sequence: TGTGCCAGCAGTTTATCGCCGGGACTAGCGGGAGGGTCCATTTACGAGCAGTACTTC. The chain joins TRBV27 to TRBJ2-7, with TRBD2 matching over 16 bases. CDR3 length: 19 amino acids. V gave up 0 bases and J gave up 4 bases; unmatched junction bases: 9. The germline V gene has CDR1 MNHEY and CDR2 SMNVEV (reference sequence).

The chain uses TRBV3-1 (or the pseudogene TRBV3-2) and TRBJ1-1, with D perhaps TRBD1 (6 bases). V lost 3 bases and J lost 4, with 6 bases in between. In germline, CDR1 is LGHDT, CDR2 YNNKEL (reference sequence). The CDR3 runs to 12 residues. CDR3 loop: CASSHRGTEAFF. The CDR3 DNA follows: TGTGCCAGCAGCCACAGGGGCACTGAAGCTTTCTTT.

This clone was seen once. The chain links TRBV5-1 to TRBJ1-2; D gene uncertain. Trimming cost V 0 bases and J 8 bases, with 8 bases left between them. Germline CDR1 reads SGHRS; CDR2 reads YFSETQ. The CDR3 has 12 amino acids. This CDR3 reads CASSLVSEGYTF. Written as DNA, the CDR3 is TGCGCCAGCAGCTTGGTATCAGAAGGCTACACCTTC.